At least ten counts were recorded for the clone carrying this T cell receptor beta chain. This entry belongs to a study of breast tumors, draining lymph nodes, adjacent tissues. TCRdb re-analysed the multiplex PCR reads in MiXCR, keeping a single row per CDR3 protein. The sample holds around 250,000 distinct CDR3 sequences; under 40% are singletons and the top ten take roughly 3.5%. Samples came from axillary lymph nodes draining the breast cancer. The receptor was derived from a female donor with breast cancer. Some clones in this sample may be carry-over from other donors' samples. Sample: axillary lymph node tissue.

The CDR3 spells CASSGGRLYSYEQYF. The CDR3 DNA is TGTGCCAGCAGCGGGGGACGTCTCTATTCGTACGAGCAGTACTTC. The rearrangement uses TRBV2 and TRBJ2-7; D may be TRBD2 (6 bases). V shed 6 bases and J shed 4 bases, with 19 bases lying between them. Germline CDR1 and CDR2: SNHLY and FYNNEI. This CDR3 has 15 amino acids. Drawing the rest from reference TRBV2 and TRBJ2-7, the complete variable domain is EPEVTQTPSHQVTQMGQEVILRCVPISNHLYFYWYRQILGQKVEFLVSFYNNEISEKSEIFDDQFSVERPDGSNFTLKIRSTKLEDSAMYFCASSGGRLYSYEQYFGPGTRLTVT.